The 25 T cell receptor beta chains below come from one sample, sequenced in a study of blood T cell repertoires in COVID-19. Some clones are missing from TCRdb's copy, which holds only in-frame ones; the method was immunoSEQ multiplex PCR. The table lists tens of thousands of clones, around 90% of them singletons. Sequencing was performed on peripheral blood. These receptors all stem from a woman of 80 years or more with active or convalescent COVID-19.

The chain joins TRBV4-2 to TRBJ2-5; D may be TRBD1 (6 bases). The V end lost 4 bases, the J end lost 5 bases, and 11 bases lay between the germline ends. CDR1 is LGHNA, CDR2 YNFKEQ, per germline. The CDR3 spans 13 residues. The CDR3 DNA reads TGTGCCAGCAGCCTAAGGCAGGGGGAGACCCAGTACTTC. Amino acid sequence: CASSLRQGETQYF.

This clone was seen just once. The CDR3 sequence is CASSLGLNEKLFF. The CDR3 nucleotides read TGTGCCAGCAGCTTGGGACTTAATGAAAAACTGTTTTTT. This rearrangement joins TRBV5-6 to TRBJ1-4; D ambiguous. CDR1 and CDR2 from the germline V gene are SGHDT and YYEEEE. The CDR3 consists of 13 residues. V gave up 0 bases and J gave up 4 bases, with 4 bases separating them.

V and J are TRBV10-3 and TRBJ1-4, with TRBD1 matching over 9 bases. The CDR3 spans 15 residues. Trimming at V came to 8 bases and at J to 8 bases, leaving 12 bases not matched to a gene. The V gene's germline CDR1 is ENHRY and CDR2 SYGVKD. The CDR3 loop reads CAIADPGQGGEKLFF. The CDR3 DNA reads as TGTGCCATCGCAGACCCGGGACAGGGAGGAGAAAAACTGTTTTTT.

This clone was seen once. The V call is TRBV5-1, the J call TRBJ2-5, with a tentative D call TRBD1 (6 bases). V was clipped by 4 bases and J by 5 bases, with 21 bases between them. CDR1 and CDR2 (germline): SGHRS, YFSETQ. The CDR3 extends over 16 amino acids. The CDR3: CASSMNPTGSGETQYF. CDR3 DNA sequence: TGCGCCAGCAGCATGAACCCGACAGGCTCGGGGGAGACCCAGTACTTC. Full variable domain (missing parts from reference TRBV5-1 and TRBJ2-5): KAGVTQTPRYLIKTRGQQVTLSCSPISGHRSVSWYQQTPGQGLQFLFEYFSETQRNKGNFPGRFSGRQFSNSRSEMNVSTLELGDSALYLCASSMNPTGSGETQYFGPGTRLLVL.

J is TRBJ2-7 and V is TRBV5-1, with TRBD1 as a possible D gene (6 bases). Trimming took off 1 base at V and 0 bases at J, with 14 bases between the two ends. Per germline, CDR1 SGHRS and CDR2 YFSETQ. The CDR3 has 16 residues. DNA of the CDR3: TGCGCCAGCAGCTTGATGTCCGGGACACACTCCTACGAGCAGTACTTC. This encodes CASSLMSGTHSYEQYF.

For the CDR3, the DNA is TGTGCCAGCAGCTTAGATGCCGGTGGTCAGCCCCAGCATTTT. Its protein product is CASSLDAGGQPQHF. The chain couples TRBV11-2 to TRBJ1-5; the D is unclear. Germline CDR1 SGHAT, CDR2 FQNNGV. There are 14 residues in the CDR3. The V gene lost 0 bases and the J gene lost 6 bases, with 9 bases spanning the gap.

The chain is built from TRBV7-6 and TRBJ1-1, with a possible D match to TRBD1 (6 bases). CDR3 length equals 14 residues. Trimming removed 5 bases from V and 6 bases from J, with 16 bases in between. In germline, CDR1 is SGHVS, CDR2 FNYEAQ. As DNA, the CDR3 is TGTGCCAGCAGCCCTCCAGGGGAAATCCCTGAAGCTTTCTTT. It specifies CASSPPGEIPEAFF.

The chain has TRBV5-6 and TRBJ2-5; 7 bases fit TRBD2. The V gene end was trimmed by 7 bases and the J gene end by 2 bases; junction bases not matched to a gene: 8. The germline V gene has CDR1 SGHDT and CDR2 YYEEEE. The CDR3 runs 14 residues. The CDR3 loop reads CASFNPGGQETQYF. The CDR3 DNA reads TGTGCCAGCTTTAACCCCGGGGGGCAAGAGACCCAGTACTTC.

The rearrangement joins TRBV10-3 to TRBJ1-2, with D maybe TRBD1 (5 bases). Germline values: CDR1 ENHRY, CDR2 SYGVKD. With 3 bases removed from V and 6 bases from J, the gap between germline ends came to 5 bases. The CDR3 spans 11 residues. CDR3 sequence: CAISDRDGYTF. In DNA form, the CDR3 reads TGTGCCATCAGTGACAGGGATGGCTACACCTTC.

The genes are TRBV28 and TRBJ2-5, with 13 bases that match TRBD2. Losses at the gene ends were 4 bases for V and 5 bases for J; bases not matched to a gene: 19. The CDR3 totals 20 residues. Germline V CDR1 and CDR2: MDHEN, SYDVKM. CDR3 nucleotides: TGTGCCAGCAGTTCCCCGAGAGGACTAGCGGGGGAACAACCTTGGGAGACCCAGTACTTC. This sequence encodes CASSSPRGLAGEQPWETQYF.

The chain is built from TRBV18 and TRBJ1-1; D is unresolved. Trimming stripped 0 bases from V and 0 bases from J, with 14 bases between. In germline, CDR1 is KGHSH, CDR2 LQKENI. The CDR3 extends over 17 amino acids. For the CDR3, the DNA is TGTGCCAGCTCACCACCCCCCCCTCATCGGTTGAACACTGAAGCTTTCTTT. Translated, it gives CASSPPPPHRLNTEAFF.

V usage is TRBV7-2 and J usage is TRBJ1-1; 11 nucleotides align to TRBD1. The germline CDR1 and CDR2 sequences are SGHTA and FQGNSA. V dropped 5 bases and J dropped 8; count of bases not matched to a gene: 10. This CDR3 is 15 amino acids long. For the CDR3, the DNA is TGTGCCAGCAGCCCACGGACAGGGGGCTTCAACGAAGCTTTCTTT. Its translation is CASSPRTGGFNEAFF.

The V call is TRBV7-2, the J call TRBJ2-5; 9 bases fit TRBD2. The CDR3 extends over 13 amino acids. The ends lost 7 bases at V and 7 bases at J; junction bases unmatched: 7. The germline CDR1 and CDR2 sequences are SGHTA and FQGNSA. The CDR3 coding sequence is TGTGCCAGCATAGGCGGGGGGGTGGGGACCCAGTACTTC. Protein sequence: CASIGGGVGTQYF. Full variable domain (missing parts from reference TRBV7-2 and TRBJ2-5): GAGVSQSPSNKVTEKGKDVELRCDPISGHTALYWYRQSLGQGLEFLIYFQGNSAPDKSGLPSDRFSAERTGGSVSTLTIQRTQQEDSAVYLCASIGGGVGTQYFGPGTRLLVL.

This clone was observed a handful of times. The chain couples TRBV6-5 to TRBJ1-2; maybe TRBD1 (6 bases). CDR1 is MNHEY and CDR2 is SVGAGI in the germline V gene. This CDR3 is 13 amino acids long. Deletions cut 6 bases from V and 4 bases from J, with 12 bases between. CDR3 sequence reads: CASRNTGPYGYTF. The CDR3 nucleotides are TGTGCCAGCAGAAACACAGGGCCCTATGGCTACACCTTC.

The rearrangement joins TRBV5-1 to TRBJ2-3; D may be TRBD2 (5 bases). Trimming took 0 bases from V and 2 from J, leaving 7 bases between them. The CDR3 contains 14 residues. Germline CDR1 SGHRS, CDR2 YFSETQ. In nucleotides, the CDR3 is TGCGCCAGCAGCTTGGGACGGGACACAGATACGCAGTATTTT. It encodes CASSLGRDTDTQYF.

The chain has TRBV7-8 and TRBJ1-3, with no clear D. From germline, CDR1 is SGHVS and CDR2 FQNEAQ. V lost 5 bases, J lost 2 bases, and 7 bases lay in between. This CDR3 comprises 13 residues. The CDR3 sequence is CASSLTAGNTIYF. The CDR3, as DNA: TGTGCCAGCAGCCTAACAGCTGGAAACACCATATATTTT.

The chain links TRBV5-4 to TRBJ1-2; D is ambiguous. Trimming removed 0 bases from V and 1 base from J, with 7 bases in between. Germline loops: CDR1 SGHNT, CDR2 YYREEE (reference sequence). There are 14 residues in the CDR3. CDR3 protein: CASSLDGDNYGYTF. CDR3 DNA sequence: TGTGCCAGCAGCTTGGACGGTGATAACTATGGCTACACCTTC.

The chain carries TRBV11-2 and TRBJ2-7; tentative D call: TRBD2 (6 bases). Per germline, CDR1 SGHAT and CDR2 FQNNGV. CDR3 length: 14 amino acids. V was clipped by 2 bases and J by 3 bases, with 11 bases between them. In nucleotides, the CDR3 is TGTGCCAGCAGCTTAAAAATGGGGGGCTACGAGCAGTACTTC. The encoded protein is CASSLKMGGYEQYF.

The V call is TRBV18, the J call TRBJ1-1, with D perhaps TRBD1 (5 bases). Trimming stripped 5 bases from V and 7 bases from J, with 11 bases between. This CDR3 has 12 residues. CDR1 and CDR2 (germline): KGHSH, LQKENI. Written as DNA, the CDR3 is TGTGCCAGCTCAACGCGAACAGGTGAAGCTTTCTTT. Translating it yields CASSTRTGEAFF.

This clone was picked up a small number of times. The V and J genes are TRBV7-2 and TRBJ2-5, with 8 bases fitting TRBD1. The CDR3 is made up of 14 amino acids. Germline CDR1 and CDR2: SGHTA and FQGNSA. V dropped 6 bases and J dropped 10; count of bases not matched to a gene: 13. This CDR3 is CASRLDRGQGVQYF. As DNA, the CDR3 is TGTGCCAGCAGACTCGACAGGGGTCAAGGGGTCCAGTACTTC.

Of note for this clone: At one end, the junction sequence differs from germline, possibly due to a read error. The chain recombines TRBV4-1 with TRBJ1-2, with D perhaps TRBD1 (5 bases). This CDR3 is 13 amino acids long. Germline values: CDR1 MGHRA, CDR2 YSYEKL. The CDR3 region is CASSRFVLQAVGF. In DNA form, the CDR3 reads TGCGCCAGCAGCCGATTCGTGTTACAGGCCGTGGGTTTC.

As concerns this clone: Compared with germline, one end of the junction differs, possibly owing to a read error. J is TRBJ1-3 and V is TRBV12-3 or TRBV12-4; no clear D. CDR3 size: 12 residues. The CDR3 loop reads CANSLSGNTIYF. The CDR3 coding sequence is TGTGCCAACAGTTTGAGTGGAAACACCATATATTTT.

In the case of this clone: At one end, the junction sequence differs from germline, possibly due to a read error. The chain couples TRBV30 to TRBJ2-1, with D hard to call. The germline V gene has CDR1 GTSNPN and CDR2 SVGIG (reference sequence). This CDR3 is built from 11 residues. The CDR3 bases are TGTGCCTGTCCCCGGCGCGGCCATTTTGTCTTC. Residues: CACPRRGHFVF.

This sequence joins TRBV30 and TRBJ1-2; D is unresolved. The CDR3 contains 12 residues. Trimming cost V 0 bases and J 4 bases, with 6 bases left between them. Germline V gene data show CDR1 as GTSNPN and CDR2 as SVGIG (reference sequence). The CDR3 here is CAWSVLIYGYTF. CDR3 nucleotides: TGTGCCTGGAGTGTACTTATCTATGGCTACACCTTC.

V is TRBV6-5 and J is TRBJ1-2, with a possible D match to TRBD1 (5 bases). The CDR3 covers 15 residues. Trimming shortened V by 2 bases and J by 1 base, and 11 bases separated the two germline ends. Germline values: CDR1 MNHEY, CDR2 SVGAGI. The CDR3 is CASSYTTAHNYGYTF. The CDR3 DNA follows: TGTGCCAGCAGTTACACGACAGCCCATAACTATGGCTACACCTTC.